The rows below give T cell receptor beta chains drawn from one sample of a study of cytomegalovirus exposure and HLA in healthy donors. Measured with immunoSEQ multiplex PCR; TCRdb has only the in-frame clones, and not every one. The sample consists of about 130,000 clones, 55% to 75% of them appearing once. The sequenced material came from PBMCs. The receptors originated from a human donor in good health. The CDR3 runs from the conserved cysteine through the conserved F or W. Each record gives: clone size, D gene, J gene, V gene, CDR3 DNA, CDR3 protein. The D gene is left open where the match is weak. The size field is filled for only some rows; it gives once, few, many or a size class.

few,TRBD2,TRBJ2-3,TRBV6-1,TGTGCCAGCAATGGCGGGAGGGACACAGATACGCAGTATTTT,CASNGGRDTDTQYF
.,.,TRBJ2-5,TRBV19,TGTGCCAGTAGTAAACTCAACAGGGTGGGGGGGGGTACCCAGTACTTC,CASSKLNRVGGGTQYF
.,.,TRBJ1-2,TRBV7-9,TGTTCCAGCAGCTCTACTACAGGTGCTGGCTACACCTTC,CSSSSTTGAGYTF
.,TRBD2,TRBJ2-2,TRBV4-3,TGCGCCAGCAGCCCGGAAATGGGACTAGCGGGAACGAACACCGGGGAGCTGTTTTTT,CASSPEMGLAGTNTGELFF
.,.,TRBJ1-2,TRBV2,TGTGCCAGCAGTCTGCGAGAAAACTATGGCTACACCTTC,CASSLRENYGYTF
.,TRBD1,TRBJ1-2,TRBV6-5,TGTGCCAGCAGTGCGACAGGGAACTATGGCTACACCTTC,CASSATGNYGYTF
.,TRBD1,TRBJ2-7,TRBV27,TGTGCCAGCAGTTTCGGACAGGGCTACGAGCAGTACTTC,CASSFGQGYEQYF
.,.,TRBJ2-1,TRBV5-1,TGCGCCAGCAGCTTGGAGGGGGGGGGATACAATGAGCAGTTCTTC,CASSLEGGGYNEQFF
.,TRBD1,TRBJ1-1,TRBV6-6,TGTGCCAGCAGTTACGGACCGACAGGGCAGACTGAAGCTTTCTTT,CASSYGPTGQTEAFF
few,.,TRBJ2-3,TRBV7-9,TGTGCCAGCAGCCCGGGTGCAGATACGCAGTATTTT,CASSPGADTQYF
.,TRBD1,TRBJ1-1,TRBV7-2,TGTGCCAGCAGCTCCCGGGACAGGGGAATGAACACTGAAGCTTTCTTT,CASSSRDRGMNTEAFF
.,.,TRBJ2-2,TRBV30,TGTGCCTGGAGTCCCACTAGTGCCGGGGAGCTGTTTTTT,CAWSPTSAGELFF
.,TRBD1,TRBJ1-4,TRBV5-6,TGTGCCAGCAGCTTGGGGGGACAGGGAAATGAAAAACTGTTTTTT,CASSLGGQGNEKLFF
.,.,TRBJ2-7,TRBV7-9,TGTGCCAGCAGCTTAGGGGAGGGACATGGCGAGCAGTACTTC,CASSLGEGHGEQYF
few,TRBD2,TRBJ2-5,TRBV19,TGTGCCAGTAGTAGGGAAGGGACTAGCGGTTACCAAGAGACCCAGTACTTC,CASSREGTSGYQETQYF
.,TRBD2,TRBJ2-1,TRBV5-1,TGCGCCAGCAGCCGCACTAGCGGGGGGTACAATGAGCAGTTCTTC,CASSRTSGGYNEQFF
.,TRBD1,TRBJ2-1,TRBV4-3,TGCGCCAGCAGCCAAGCGCCGAGGGGGCGAGGCAATGAGCAGTTCTTC,CASSQAPRGRGNEQFF
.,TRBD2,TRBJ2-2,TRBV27,TGTGCCAGCAGTTTGACTAGCGCCGGGGGGCTGTTTTTT,CASSLTSAGGLFF